The 19 T cell receptor beta chains below all came from one sample that was sequenced in a study of shared clonotypes between healthy human individuals. The table came from immunoSEQ multiplex PCR; TCRdb's copy has only in-frame clones and leaves some out. Here the sample spans a few million clones, approximately 95% being singletons. The sequencing input was naive CD4+ T cells from PBMCs. The sample's subset: CD45RA+ positively selected. Every receptor here comes from a man in his late teens or twenties in good health. Some clones in this sample may be carry-over from other donors' samples.

The chain couples TRBV5-4 to TRBJ2-3; 13 bases line up with TRBD2. After removal of 5 bases from V and 5 bases from J, the junction contained 5 bases not matched to a gene. The CDR3 is made up of 15 amino acids. Germline CDR1 SGHNT, CDR2 YYREEE (reference sequence). CDR3 coding DNA: TGTGCCAGCAGTCCTGGGACTAGCGGGAAAGATACGCAGTATTTT. Protein sequence: CASSPGTSGKDTQYF.

The CDR3, as DNA: TGTGCCAGCAGTGAAGCTCCAGGGCCTGGGGCCAACGTCCTGACTTTC. Translation gives CASSEAPGPGANVLTF. The chain recombines TRBV2 with TRBJ2-6; TRBD1 might be the D (5 bases). Trimming shortened V by 0 bases and J by 2 bases, and 8 bases separated the two germline ends. CDR1 is SNHLY, CDR2 FYNNEI, per germline. The CDR3 covers 16 residues.

This chain uses TRBV27 with TRBJ2-7; 10 positions agree with TRBD1. From germline, CDR1 is MNHEY and CDR2 SMNVEV (reference sequence). V lost 7 bases and J lost 2; bases outside the gene matches: 8. The CDR3 is made up of 15 amino acids. The CDR3 sequence is CASTHAGTGAYEQYF. DNA of the CDR3: TGTGCCAGCACCCACGCCGGGACAGGGGCCTACGAGCAGTACTTC.

This clone was recorded once. The chain combines TRBV28 with TRBJ2-7; D gene uncertain. Germline CDR1 reads MDHEN; CDR2 reads SYDVKM. The V end lost 4 bases, the J end lost 6 bases, and 10 bases lay between the germline ends. CDR3 size: 12 residues. CDR3 sequence reads: CASSSSLGEQYF. The CDR3 DNA follows: TGTGCCAGCAGTTCCTCGCTAGGCGAGCAGTACTTC.

J is TRBJ2-5 and V is TRBV16; perhaps TRBD1 as D (6 bases). CDR3 length: 13 amino acids. V was clipped by 2 bases and J by 3 bases, with 7 bases between them. Germline CDR1 KGHSY, CDR2 FQNENV. CDR3 DNA: TGTGCCAGCAGCCAAAACAGGGAAGAGACCCAGTACTTC. The encoded protein is CASSQNREETQYF.

This clone was detected only once. CDR3 coding DNA: TGTGCCAGCAGCCCACAGGTCCAAGAGACCCAGTACTTC. Amino acid sequence: CASSPQVQETQYF. V and J are TRBV5-6 and TRBJ2-5, with a weak D call TRBD1 (5 bases). Germline lookup yields CDR1 SGHDT and CDR2 YYEEEE. The ends were cut back, 4 bases at V and 1 base at J, with 8 bases in the middle. This CDR3 has 13 amino acids.

This clone was observed once. The chain employs TRBV9 and TRBJ1-1, with D unresolved. CDR1 SGDLS and CDR2 YYNGEE come from the germline V gene. This CDR3 has 15 amino acids. Trimming took 4 bases from V and 1 from J, leaving 14 bases between them. CDR3 sequence reads: CASSPQSEGNTEAFF. CDR3 bases: TGTGCCAGCAGCCCACAGTCGGAGGGGAACACTGAAGCTTTCTTT.

As DNA, the CDR3 is TGTGCCCCTAGCACAGATACGCAGTATTTT. This translates into CAPSTDTQYF. The chain is built from TRBV5-3 and TRBJ2-3; no firm D call. TRBV5-3 is classed as an ORF, of uncertain function. The CDR3 covers 10 residues. V gave up 10 bases and J gave up 0 bases, with 3 bases separating them.

This chain connects TRBV4-3 to TRBJ2-6, with D possibly matching TRBD2 (5 bases). Germline-derived CDR1 and CDR2 are LGHNA and YSLEER. This CDR3 is 15 amino acids long. With 7 bases removed from V and 3 bases from J, the gap between germline ends came to 13 bases. Here the CDR3 DNA reads TGCGCCAGCAACACACTCGGGGATGGGGCCAACGTCCTGACTTTC. Amino acids: CASNTLGDGANVLTF.

This chain uses TRBV9 with TRBJ2-1; D not certain. The V and J ends lost 0 bases and 10 bases respectively, with 11 bases between them. The CDR3 runs to 13 residues. Germline V gene sequence: CDR1 SGDLS, CDR2 YYNGEE. The CDR3 DNA reads TGTGCCAGCAGCGTAGAGGTTAGCTGGGAGCAGTTCTTC. Its translation: CASSVEVSWEQFF.

This sequence joins TRBV19 and TRBJ2-5, with 9 bases lining up with TRBD1. The J segment lost 6 bases and the V segment lost 6 bases, leaving 5 bases of the junction unmatched. The CDR3 extends over 13 amino acids. From germline, CDR1 is LNHDA and CDR2 SQIVND (reference sequence). Here the CDR3 DNA reads TGTGCCAGTAGAGGGACAGGGCGAAAGACCCAGTACTTC. Amino acid sequence: CASRGTGRKTQYF. The whole variable domain, filled in from reference TRBV19 and TRBJ2-5, reads DGGITQSPKYLFRKEGQNVTLSCEQNLNHDAMYWYRQDPGQGLRLIYYSQIVNDFQKGDIAEGYSVSREKKESFPLTVTSAQKNPTAFYLCASRGTGRKTQYFGPGTRLLVL.

The chain joins TRBV6-6 to TRBJ2-5, with TRBD2 identical over 7 bases. The CDR3 runs to 15 residues. The germline V gene encodes CDR1 MNHNY and CDR2 SVGAGI (reference sequence). The V and J ends lost 5 bases and 2 bases, in that order; junction bases with no gene match: 8. CDR3 sequence reads: CASSPGTRGQETQYF. DNA for the CDR3: TGTGCCAGCAGTCCCGGTACGCGGGGGCAAGAGACCCAGTACTTC.

The rearrangement uses TRBV18 and TRBJ2-7; 9 bases line up with TRBD2. Trimming cost V 3 bases and J 5 bases; bases outside gene matches: 8. The CDR3 consists of 15 residues. Germline CDR1 reads KGHSH; CDR2 reads LQKENI. In nucleotides, the CDR3 is TGTGCCAGCTCACCCTCCATAGCGGGAGACCACGAGCAGTACTTC. Residues: CASSPSIAGDHEQYF.

The chain employs TRBV6-1 and TRBJ2-7; no firm D call. Germline-derived CDR1 and CDR2 are MNHNS and SASEGT. The V end was cut by 3 bases, the J end by 6 bases, with 12 bases between. The CDR3 consists of 13 residues. DNA of the CDR3: TGTGCCAGCAGTGAGGGTTGGGCTCGCGAGCAGTACTTC. Protein sequence: CASSEGWAREQYF.

The chain joins TRBV5-1 to TRBJ1-2; TRBD1 matches at 8 bases. The V gene's germline CDR1 is SGHRS and CDR2 YFSETQ. CDR3 length: 14 amino acids. With V trimmed by 4 bases and J by 6 bases, 8 bases remained unmatched. The CDR3 nucleotides are TGCGCCAGCAGCCCGACAGGGGATGAGGATGGCTACACCTTC. It encodes CASSPTGDEDGYTF.

V gene TRBV27 combines with J gene TRBJ2-2, with 8 nucleotides matching TRBD2. This CDR3 region has 15 residues. Looked up from germline, CDR1 is MNHEY and CDR2 is SMNVEV (reference sequence). Trimming took 4 bases from V and 6 from J; bases not matched to a gene: 7. The CDR3 spells CASSSGGAWAGELFF. The CDR3 region has the DNA TGTGCCAGCAGTTCGGGGGGGGCGTGGGCCGGGGAGCTGTTTTTT.

The chain uses TRBV5-6 and TRBJ1-1; D unclear. Between the trimmed V and J ends, which lost 4 bases and 1 base, there was a span of 14 bases. The germline V gene has CDR1 SGHDT and CDR2 YYEEEE. The CDR3 has 15 amino acids. The CDR3 DNA is TGTGCCAGCAGCGCTTCTCGCGGAGGGAACACTGAAGCTTTCTTT. Its translation is CASSASRGGNTEAFF.

The V call is TRBV5-1, the J call TRBJ2-4; TRBD2 aligns across 9 bases. The J segment lost 2 bases and the V segment lost 1 base, leaving 4 bases of the junction unmatched. Germline CDR1 is SGHRS and CDR2 is YFSETQ. The CDR3 runs 16 residues. CDR3 DNA: TGCGCCAGCAGCTTGCCGACTAGCGGACCCAAAAACATTCAGTACTTC. Its translation: CASSLPTSGPKNIQYF. Drawing the rest from reference TRBV5-1 and TRBJ2-4, the complete variable domain is KAGVTQTPRYLIKTRGQQVTLSCSPISGHRSVSWYQQTPGQGLQFLFEYFSETQRNKGNFPGRFSGRQFSNSRSEMNVSTLELGDSALYLCASSLPTSGPKNIQYFGAGTRLSVL.

A remark on this clone: This sample also contains other DNA sequences that code for the same CDR3. CDR3 nucleotide sequence: TGTGCCAGCAGTTTCAGGAGCTATGGCTACACCTTC. Protein product: CASSFRSYGYTF. The chain carries TRBV28 and TRBJ1-2; D uncertain. Germline V gene sequence: CDR1 MDHEN, CDR2 SYDVKM. V gave up 3 bases and J gave up 4 bases, with 6 bases separating them. The CDR3 has 12 residues.